The 17 T cell receptor beta chains listed next were all sequenced from one sample in a study of blood T cell repertoires in COVID-19. Produced via immunoSEQ multiplex PCR; TCRdb's table is partial and in-frame only. The data show 200,000 to 300,000 clones, 80% to 90% seen once. The sample was peripheral blood. The receptor source for this set is a man in his forties who had recovered from COVID-19.

This chain links TRBV10-2 with TRBJ1-1; 9 positions match TRBD1. V was clipped by 2 bases and J by 1 base; unmatched bases: 2. Germline CDR1 reads WSHSY; CDR2 reads SAAADI. The CDR3 consists of 15 residues. The CDR3 DNA follows: TGCGCCAGCAGTGAGCCGGGACAGGGGAACACTGAAGCTTTCTTT. Its translation: CASSEPGQGNTEAFF.

The chain links TRBV6-5 to TRBJ2-3; the match to TRBD2 covers 9 bases. This CDR3 contains 16 residues. Unmatched junction bases numbered 5, after V lost 0 bases and J lost 4 bases. From germline, CDR1 is MNHEY and CDR2 SVGAGI. The CDR3 DNA follows: TGTGCCAGCAGTTACTCGGGAGGCGGGAGGGCAGATACGCAGTATTTT. Protein product: CASSYSGGGRADTQYF.

The V and J genes are TRBV25-1 and TRBJ2-7; 10 positions agree with TRBD2. After removal of 4 bases from V and 5 bases from J, the junction contained 17 bases not matched to a gene. Germline V gives CDR1 MGHDK, CDR2 SYGVNS. CDR3 length: 18 residues. CDR3 bases: TGTGCCAGCAGTGCCCTCCGGTCTAGCGGGAGAACGTTGGACGAGCAGTACTTC. Translated: CASSALRSSGRTLDEQYF.

The chain uses TRBV5-1 and TRBJ2-7; 10 positions match TRBD1. CDR3 size: 14 residues. V lost 4 bases and J lost 4; bases outside the gene matches: 5. Per the germline V gene, CDR1 is SGHRS and CDR2 is YFSETQ. The CDR3 reads CASSLRDRGYEQYF. The CDR3 nucleotides are TGCGCCAGCAGCCTCCGGGACAGGGGTTACGAGCAGTACTTC. The full variable domain, in which reference TRBV5-1 and TRBJ2-7 provide the parts outside the CDR3, is KAGVTQTPRYLIKTRGQQVTLSCSPISGHRSVSWYQQTPGQGLQFLFEYFSETQRNKGNFPGRFSGRQFSNSRSEMNVSTLELGDSALYLCASSLRDRGYEQYFGPGTRLTVT.

J is TRBJ1-2 and V is TRBV30; D gene uncertain. Trimming cost V 3 bases and J 3 bases, with 11 bases left between them. Looked up from germline, CDR1 is GTSNPN and CDR2 is SVGIG (reference sequence). This CDR3 comprises 13 residues. The CDR3 loop is CAWRLVGDYGYTF. DNA of the CDR3: TGTGCCTGGAGGCTAGTAGGAGACTATGGCTACACCTTC.

This clone was detected only a few times. This chain uses TRBV18 with TRBJ1-6; 9 nucleotides align to TRBD1. CDR1 is KGHSH and CDR2 is LQKENI in the germline V gene. Unmatched junction bases numbered 6, after V lost 6 bases and J lost 9 bases. The CDR3 is 14 amino acids. The CDR3 sequence: CASSAGTGPSPLHF. The CDR3 region has the DNA TGTGCCAGCTCGGCCGGGACAGGGCCTTCACCCCTCCACTTT.

A note on this clone: The limits of the CDR3 on the DNA are not certain, so only TCRdb's listed CDR3 is given. This sequence joins TRBV27 and TRBJ2-7; the table's D gene call, TRBD1, was not cross checked with the DNA. With termini counted, the CDR3 has 14 amino acids. CDR1 and CDR2 from the germline V gene are MNHEY and SMNVEV (reference sequence). CDR3 amino acids: CASSTSGQTYEQYF.

The chain links TRBV27 to TRBJ2-7; TRBD1 aligns across 8 bases. Per germline, CDR1 MNHEY and CDR2 SMNVEV (reference sequence). The CDR3 covers 17 residues. Germline trimming cut 4 bases from V and 6 bases from J; bases unmatched to any gene: 17. The CDR3 loop is CASSSYRVIQGAAEQYF. Written as DNA, the CDR3 is TGTGCCAGCAGTTCATATCGGGTTATTCAGGGGGCGGCCGAGCAGTACTTC.

Remarks on this clone: This CDR3 is also generated by other DNA sequences in the sample. V usage is TRBV6-2 or TRBV6-3 and J usage is TRBJ2-7, with D tentatively TRBD1 (6 bases). This CDR3 has 13 residues. Germline lookup yields CDR1 MNHEY and CDR2 SVGEGT. Trimming shortened V by 5 bases and J by 0 bases, and 8 bases separated the two germline ends. The CDR3 sequence is CASSPDSSYEQYF. CDR3 DNA sequence: TGTGCCAGCAGTCCGGACAGCTCCTACGAGCAGTACTTC.

The V gene is TRBV7-9, the J gene TRBJ1-2, with D uncertain. Germline V gene sequence: CDR1 SEHNR, CDR2 FQNEAQ (reference sequence). V lost 5 bases, J lost 5 bases, and 18 bases lay in between. The CDR3 spans 15 residues. For the CDR3, the DNA is TGTGCCAGCAGCCCCTTGTCGGTGGGAGGGTATGGCTACACCTTC. It encodes CASSPLSVGGYGYTF.

The chain carries TRBV11-2 and TRBJ2-7, with TRBD2 matching 7 bases. Germline trimming cut 0 bases from V and 4 bases from J; bases unmatched to any gene: 3. This CDR3 is 14 amino acids long. CDR1 SGHAT and CDR2 FQNNGV come from the germline V gene. The CDR3 loop is CASSLELADYEQYF. The CDR3 DNA reads TGTGCCAGCAGCTTAGAGCTAGCGGATTACGAGCAGTACTTC.

This clone came up once. The J gene is TRBJ1-1, the V gene TRBV6-6; 8 bases align to TRBD1. This CDR3 is built from 14 residues. Germline trimming cut 5 bases from V and 4 bases from J; bases unmatched to any gene: 6. CDR1 and CDR2 (germline): MNHNY, SVGAGI (reference sequence). The CDR3 protein is CASSPQGAVTEAFF. Here the CDR3 DNA reads TGTGCCAGCAGTCCTCAGGGGGCGGTCACTGAAGCTTTCTTT.

This chain links TRBV7-8 with TRBJ2-1; D remains ambiguous. Germline loops: CDR1 SGHVS, CDR2 FQNEAQ. The V and J ends lost 5 bases and 5 bases respectively, with 13 bases between them. The CDR3 runs to 14 residues. The CDR3 nucleotides are TGTGCCAGCAGCCCCCCGGTCCTCCACAATGAGCAGTTCTTC. This translates into CASSPPVLHNEQFF.

The J gene is TRBJ2-4, the V gene TRBV5-4; maybe TRBD1 (6 bases). The CDR3 sequence is 16 residues long. V was trimmed by 4 bases and J by 0 bases, leaving 14 bases between them. The germline V gene has CDR1 SGHNT and CDR2 YYREEE (reference sequence). The CDR3 here is CASSVRDTAAKNIQYF. CDR3 sequence (DNA): TGTGCCAGCAGCGTGAGGGACACGGCAGCCAAAAACATTCAGTACTTC.

The chain recombines TRBV5-1 with TRBJ1-3, with D perhaps TRBD1 (5 bases). This CDR3 contains 14 residues. The V and J ends lost 0 bases and 4 bases respectively, with 8 bases between them. Germline CDR1 SGHRS, CDR2 YFSETQ. In nucleotides, the CDR3 is TGCGCCAGCAGCTTGGTCGGGGGGGGAAACACCATATATTTT. Residues: CASSLVGGGNTIYF.

The chain combines TRBV9 with TRBJ1-2; 9 bases line up with TRBD1. The germline CDR1 and CDR2 sequences are SGDLS and YYNGEE. The CDR3 extends over 15 amino acids. The V and J ends lost 2 bases and 6 bases, in that order; junction bases with no gene match: 8. The CDR3 coding sequence is TGTGCCAGCAGCGTTTACCCGGGACAGGGCCATGGCTACACCTTC. Protein: CASSVYPGQGHGYTF.

This chain joins TRBV13 and TRBJ1-2; D is unclear. This CDR3 has 18 amino acids. The V and J ends lost 5 bases and 2 bases respectively, with 24 bases between them. CDR1 is PRHDT and CDR2 is FYEKMQ in the germline V gene (reference sequence). The CDR3 reads CASSRMYRPAGFNYGYTF. The CDR3 DNA sequence: TGTGCCAGCAGCCGGATGTATCGCCCGGCAGGTTTCAACTATGGCTACACCTTC.